Listed below are T cell receptor beta chains from one sample, sequenced in a study of brain T cells in children with intractable seizures. TCRdb keeps only in-frame clones here, not all; method: immunoSEQ multiplex PCR. The sample lists about 340,000 clones, roughly 92% occurring once. The material was peripheral blood, obtained 4 to 5 months after surgery. The receptors come from a boy younger than two with tuberous sclerosis and intractable seizures. The CDR3 runs from the conserved cysteine through the conserved F or W. Fields, in order: J gene, clone size, V gene, D gene, CDR3 protein, CDR3 DNA. The D gene is left open where the match is weak. Size is stated for part of the rows, as once, few or many counts, or as a class when the clone is expanded.

TRBJ1-2 | NA | TRBV18 | NA | CASVPLQGGGYTF | TGTGCCAGCGTCCCACTTCAGGGTGGGGGCTACACCTTC
TRBJ1-1 | NA | TRBV11-1 | NA | CASSSLAVMNTEAFF | TGTGCCAGCAGCTCCCTGGCGGTCATGAACACTGAAGCTTTCTTT
TRBJ2-5 | NA | TRBV9 | TRBD1 | CASSARQGQETQYF | TGTGCCAGCAGCGCTCGACAGGGCCAAGAGACCCAGTACTTC
TRBJ1-1 | NA | TRBV19 | NA | CASSIEWHSGEAFF | TGTGCCAGTAGTATCGAATGGCATTCGGGGGAAGCTTTCTTT
TRBJ2-2 | NA | TRBV7-2 | NA | CASSFRNGAQGELFF | TGTGCCAGCAGCTTCAGGAACGGTGCTCAGGGGGAGCTGTTTTTT
TRBJ2-4 | NA | TRBV16 | NA | CASSQSVTGLNKNIQYF | TGTGCCAGCAGCCAATCGGTCACAGGCCTAAACAAAAACATTCAGTACTTC
TRBJ2-1 | NA | TRBV6-5 | NA | CASGVADNEQFF | TGTGCCAGCGGAGTGGCGGACAATGAGCAGTTCTTC
TRBJ1-2 | NA | TRBV6-5 | TRBD1 | CASSHRQGGGYTF | TGTGCCAGCAGTCATCGACAGGGGGGGGGCTACACCTTC
TRBJ1-2 | NA | TRBV20-1 | TRBD1 | CSASPTGLNYGYTF | TGCAGTGCTAGTCCGACAGGGCTTAACTATGGCTACACCTTC
TRBJ2-5 | NA | TRBV9 | TRBD2 | CASSGMTSGGHQETQYF | TGTGCCAGCAGCGGAATGACTAGCGGGGGACACCAAGAGACCCAGTACTTC
TRBJ2-3 | once | TRBV5-1 | TRBD2 | CASSSTSGTQHTQYF | TGCGCCAGCAGCTCGACTAGCGGGACCCAGCATACGCAGTATTTT
TRBJ1-5 | NA | TRBV20-1 | NA | CSASGGLLGNQPQHF | TGCAGTGCTAGTGGGGGGCTATTGGGCAATCAGCCCCAGCATTTT
TRBJ1-4 | once | TRBV15 | NA | CATSPSVDRRFEKLFF | TGTGCCACCAGCCCATCCGTGGACAGAAGGTTTGAAAAACTGTTTTTT
TRBJ2-3 | NA | TRBV6-6 | NA | CASSPRGGTGTDTQYF | TGTGCCAGCAGCCCCCGTGGCGGGACTGGGACAGATACGCAGTATTTT
TRBJ1-2 | NA | TRBV6-5 | TRBD1 | CASRGGQIANYGYTF | TGTGCCAGCAGGGGGGGACAGATTGCTAACTATGGCTACACCTTC
TRBJ2-1 | NA | TRBV11-2 | NA | CASSPALSYNEQFF | TGTGCCAGCAGCCCGGCACTCTCCTACAATGAGCAGTTCTTC
TRBJ2-3 | NA | TRBV5-4 | TRBD2 | CASSGRAGGLPTDTQYF | TGTGCCAGCAGCGGGAGGGCGGGGGGACTCCCCACAGATACGCAGTATTTT
TRBJ2-2 | NA | TRBV11-2 | NA | CASSLGPSLGPGTGELFF | TGTGCCAGCAGCTTAGGGCCGTCCCTAGGGCCGGGGACCGGGGAGCTGTTTTTT
TRBJ2-7 | NA | TRBV10-3 | NA | CASRGQGSYEQYF | TGTGCCTCCCGGGGGCAGGGCTCCTACGAGCAGTACTTC
TRBJ1-1 | NA | TRBV2 | TRBD1 | CASRGYSKWGTGDMAFF | TGTGCCAGCAGGGGTTATAGTAAGTGGGGGACAGGGGATATGGCTTTCTTT
TRBJ1-6 | few | TRBV21-1 | NA | CASSKRRGGLSSPLHF | TGTGCCAGCAGCAAAAGGAGGGGGGGGTTGAGTTCACCCCTCCACTTT
TRBJ1-6 | NA | TRBV6-1 | NA | CASSDRFSPLHF | TGTGCCAGCAGTGACAGGTTTTCACCCCTCCACTTT
TRBJ2-2 | few | TRBV19 | NA | CASLISGANTGELFF | TGTGCCAGTTTAATATCAGGGGCGAACACCGGGGAGCTGTTTTTT
TRBJ2-1 | NA | TRBV28 | NA | CASSLKRSSYNEQFF | TGTGCCAGCAGTTTGAAACGGAGCTCCTACAATGAGCAGTTCTTC
TRBJ2-1 | NA | TRBV11-1 | TRBD2 | CASSRLASGDNEQFF | TGTGCCAGCAGCCGATTGGCTAGCGGGGACAATGAGCAGTTCTTC
TRBJ1-4 | NA | TRBV4-1 | NA | CASSQETRGGTKKLFF | TGCGCCAGCAGCCAAGAGACCCGTGGGGGGACCAAAAAACTGTTTTTT
TRBJ1-1 | NA | TRBV30 | NA | CAWSGWTEAFF | TGTGCCTGGAGTGGTTGGACTGAAGCTTTCTTT
TRBJ1-5 | NA | TRBV2 | TRBD1 | CATGQGHYSNQPQHF | TGTGCCACCGGACAGGGTCATTATAGCAATCAGCCCCAGCATTTT
TRBJ2-3 | NA | TRBV18 | TRBD2 | CASSIPSGTSGTSTDTQYF | TGTGCCAGCTCCATTCCCTCCGGGACTAGCGGGACCAGCACAGATACGCAGTATTTT
TRBJ1-5 | once | TRBV5-6 | NA | CASNIGGGSNQPQHF | TGTGCCAGCAATATTGGCGGGGGGAGCAATCAGCCCCAGCATTTT
TRBJ2-1 | NA | TRBV5-1 | TRBD2 | CASSLALAGVDEQFF | TGCGCCAGCAGCCTGGCACTAGCGGGGGTGGATGAGCAGTTCTTC
TRBJ1-5 | NA | TRBV5-6 | NA | CASSLAGRDNQPQHF | TGTGCCAGCAGCTTGGCAGGGAGGGACAATCAGCCCCAGCATTTT
TRBJ1-2 | once | TRBV6-5 | NA | CASSYLGVYGYTF | TGTGCCAGCAGTTACTTGGGGGTCTATGGCTACACCTTC
TRBJ1-1 | NA | TRBV19 | NA | CASSIEGPPLNTEAFF | TGTGCCAGTAGTATAGAAGGACCCCCCCTGAACACTGAAGCTTTCTTT
TRBJ1-2 | NA | TRBV10-3 | TRBD1 | CALRTGGDPNYGYTF | TGTGCCCTCAGGACAGGGGGCGATCCCAACTATGGCTACACCTTC
TRBJ1-2 | NA | TRBV2 | NA | CASSEAQLGYGYTF | TGTGCCAGCAGTGAAGCGCAACTTGGCTATGGCTACACCTTC
TRBJ2-3 | NA | TRBV7-9 | TRBD2 | CASSLVRGSLNTQYF | TGTGCCAGCAGCTTAGTGCGCGGGAGCCTTAATACGCAGTATTTT
TRBJ1-1 | NA | TRBV21-1 | NA | CASSKARTGTSHEAFF | TGTGCCAGCAGCAAAGCACGGACCGGGACAAGTCATGAAGCTTTCTTT
TRBJ2-5 | NA | TRBV6-6 | NA | CASSYPSRGETQYF | TGTGCCAGCAGTTACCCATCAAGGGGAGAGACCCAGTACTTC
TRBJ2-7 | NA | TRBV10-2 | TRBD2 | CASSAGLAVYEQYF | TGCGCCAGCAGTGCGGGACTAGCGGTCTACGAGCAGTACTTC
TRBJ1-4 | once | TRBV6-5 | NA | CASSWRGMGEKLFF | TGTGCCAGCAGTTGGAGAGGCATGGGGGAAAAACTGTTTTTT
TRBJ2-5 | NA | TRBV29-1 | TRBD2 | CSVELAGGQETQYF | TGCAGCGTTGAACTAGCGGGAGGGCAAGAGACCCAGTACTTC